This TCR beta chain was found in a study of sequential checkpoint blockade in melanoma. Background on the study: Randomization was 1:1 between first-line nivolumab→ipilimumab and ipilimumab→nivolumab.

The treatment denotes: randomized to nivolumab then ipilimumab (arm A) or the reverse (arm B). DNA-damaging chemotherapy had not been given to any patient beforehand. Sorted cells were live CD3+CD8+, lacking CD19 and CD56, from PBMCs. Generated by immunoSEQ multiplex PCR, the TCRdb table keeps only in-frame clones and is missing some. Altogether some 22,000 clones are present, 65% to 85% being singletons, with the ten largest covering roughly a tenth. Sequencing was performed on CD8+ T cells sorted from blood (inferred from file names), taken from a patient given nivolumab and ipilimumab in sequence. The clonotype was recovered from a human donor with melanoma.

This CDR3 is CATHPLRGSRDTEAFF. CDR3 DNA sequence: TGTGCCACCCACCCCCTCAGGGGGAGTCGGGACACTGAAGCTTTCTTT. V is TRBV6-6 and J is TRBJ1-1, with 7 bases fitting TRBD1. Trimming at V came to 10 bases and at J to 3 bases, leaving 17 bases not matched to a gene. CDR3 length: 16 residues. The germline V gene encodes CDR1 MNHNY and CDR2 SVGAGI (reference sequence).